A selection of T cell receptor beta chains follows, all from one sample in a study of T cells in Graves' hyperthyroidism and ophthalmopathy. TCRdb recomputed calls from the multiplex PCR reads with MiXCR, one row per CDR3 protein. The sample lists around 620,000 distinct CDR3 sequences, 12% to 15% occurring once. Sample: blood. These receptors all come from a woman aged 18-35 years with Graves' ophthalmopathy. CDR3s include the opening cysteine and the closing phenylalanine or tryptophan. The order of the fields is V gene, J gene, clone size, CDR3 length, D gene, CDR3 DNA, CDR3 protein. The D gene is left open where the match is weak. Some rows have no size entry. The others give once, few or many, or a class for an expanded clone.

TRBV29-1,TRBJ1-1,many,13,.,TGCAGCGTTGGGGAACAGACCGGGGGTGAAGCTTTCTTT,CSVGEQTGGEAFF
TRBV28,TRBJ1-2,many,15,TRBD1,TGTGCCAGCAGGACCGGGACAGGGGGATACTATGGCTACACCTTC,CASRTGTGGYYGYTF
TRBV12-3/TRBV12-4,TRBJ2-2,many,13,.,TGTGCCAGCAGTTTGTGGGTCACCGGGGAGCTGTTTTTT,CASSLWVTGELFF
TRBV6-5,TRBJ2-5,many,12,.,TGTGCCAGCAGTTACAACGGAGAGACCCAGTACTTC,CASSYNGETQYF
TRBV6-1,TRBJ1-2,.,14,.,TGTGCCAGCAGTGACCGGGCCCTCAAGTCGGGCTACACCTTC,CASSDRALKSGYTF
TRBV6-1,TRBJ2-5,many,14,TRBD1,TGTGCCAGCAGGTCGGGACAGGGTAGGCAGACCCAGTACTTC,CASRSGQGRQTQYF
TRBV9,TRBJ2-4,.,13,.,TGTGCCAGCAGCTTTCAGGGTGGAAACATTCAGTACTTC,CASSFQGGNIQYF
TRBV30,TRBJ2-1,.,17,TRBD2,TGTGCCTGGAGTGGTATAGAAGCGGGATCCACCTACAATGAGCAGTTCTTC,CAWSGIEAGSTYNEQFF
TRBV30,TRBJ1-2,many,13,.,TGTGCCTGGAGGAAACAGGGAATGGATGGCTACACCTTC,CAWRKQGMDGYTF
TRBV28,TRBJ1-5,many,15,.,TGTGCCAGCAGTTATATGGGACGGGGGGATCAGCCCCAGCATTTT,CASSYMGRGDQPQHF
TRBV20-1,TRBJ2-5,many,14,TRBD1,TGCAGTGCTAGACCCCACAGGGGCCAAGAGACCCAGTACTTC,CSARPHRGQETQYF
TRBV28,TRBJ1-1,many,15,.,TGTGCCAGCAGTTTCTACGTTAGGGGCGGCACTGAAGCTTTCTTT,CASSFYVRGGTEAFF
TRBV7-2,TRBJ2-7,many,15,.,TGTGCCAGCAGCCCCCGCCCAGGAGAGTCCTACGAGCAGTACTTC,CASSPRPGESYEQYF
TRBV5-6,TRBJ2-2,few,16,.,TGTGCCAGCAGCTCTGCGGCTGGGGGGTACACCGGGGAGCTGTTTTTT,CASSSAAGGYTGELFF
TRBV6-1,TRBJ2-1,.,16,TRBD2,TGTGCCAGCAGTGAATCGGGACTAGCGGGAGGCGGTGAGCAGTTCTTC,CASSESGLAGGGEQFF
TRBV10-2,TRBJ1-1,once,14,TRBD1,TGCGCCAGCAGTGATCAAGTCGGACAGGGTTGGGCTTTCTTT,CASSDQVGQGWAFF
TRBV11-2,TRBJ2-7,many,15,.,TGTGCCAGCAGCTTACCGGTCCTAGGGACCTACGAGCAGTACTTC,CASSLPVLGTYEQYF
TRBV9,TRBJ2-7,many,15,.,TGTGCCAGCAGCGTGTGGGCGGACAAATACTACGAGCAGTACTTC,CASSVWADKYYEQYF
TRBV5-1,TRBJ2-7,many,15,.,TGCGCCAGCAGCCAGCGTGGGGGCCTAGCTTACGAGCAGTACTTC,CASSQRGGLAYEQYF
TRBV7-2,TRBJ2-5,many,16,TRBD1,TGTGCCAGCAGCTTAGTGGGGACAGGGGGCCAAGAGACCCAGTACTTC,CASSLVGTGGQETQYF
TRBV7-9,TRBJ2-1,.,15,TRBD2,TGTGCCAGCAGCTTGACGACTAGCGGGAGAAATGAGCAGTTCTTC,CASSLTTSGRNEQFF
TRBV27,TRBJ2-7,many,13,.,TGTGCCAGCGGGGGCGGGAGTAGGTACGAGCAGTACTTC,CASGGGSRYEQYF
TRBV11-1,TRBJ1-2,.,16,.,TGTGCCAGCAGCCAAAACCTACAGGGCACGGACTATGGCTACACCTTC,CASSQNLQGTDYGYTF
TRBV2,TRBJ2-2,many,17,TRBD2,TGTGCCAGCAGCCGAACGCGGGAGAAAGGCAACACCGGGGAGCTGTTTTTT,CASSRTREKGNTGELFF
TRBV7-2,TRBJ2-3,many,17,.,TGTGCCAGCAGCTTATCGCTTGGTAGCGCTAGCACAGATACGCAGTATTTT,CASSLSLGSASTDTQYF
TRBV2,TRBJ2-7,.,16,TRBD2,TGTGCCAGCAGAATCCTCAGAGGTCTAGCGGCCTACGAGCAGTACTTC,CASRILRGLAAYEQYF
TRBV11-1,TRBJ2-7,few,15,.,TGTGCCAGCAGCTTAGCGACAGGCTTTCCCTACGAGCAGTACTTC,CASSLATGFPYEQYF
TRBV6-1,TRBJ2-5,many,13,.,TGTGCCAGCAGGTGGGGGGTACAAGAGACCCAGTACTTC,CASRWGVQETQYF
TRBV24-1,TRBJ1-2,few,12,TRBD1,TGTGCCACCGGAGACAGGGACTATGGCTACACCTTC,CATGDRDYGYTF
TRBV4-3,TRBJ2-1,many,14,.,TGCGCCAGCAGCCAGCTAGCGATTGGGAATGAGCAGTTCTTC,CASSQLAIGNEQFF
TRBV6-6,TRBJ2-7,many,13,.,TGTGCCAGCAGTTACTCGCTAACCCTCGAGCAGTACTTC,CASSYSLTLEQYF
TRBV12-3/TRBV12-4,TRBJ2-5,.,15,.,TGTGCCAGCAGTTCATCGTTCGTGGGTACGGAGACCCAGTACTTC,CASSSSFVGTETQYF